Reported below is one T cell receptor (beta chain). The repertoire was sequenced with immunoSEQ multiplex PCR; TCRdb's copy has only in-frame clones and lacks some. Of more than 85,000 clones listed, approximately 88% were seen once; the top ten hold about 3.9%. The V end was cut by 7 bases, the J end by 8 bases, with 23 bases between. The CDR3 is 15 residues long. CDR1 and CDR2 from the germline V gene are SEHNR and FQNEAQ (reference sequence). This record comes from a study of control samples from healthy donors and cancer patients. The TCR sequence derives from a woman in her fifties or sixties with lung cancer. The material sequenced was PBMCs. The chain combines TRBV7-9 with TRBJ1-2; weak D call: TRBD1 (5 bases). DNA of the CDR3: TGTGCCAGCACCCTCAGTTCCAGGGCGGCGGGGGGCTACACCTTC. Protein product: CASTLSSRAAGGYTF.